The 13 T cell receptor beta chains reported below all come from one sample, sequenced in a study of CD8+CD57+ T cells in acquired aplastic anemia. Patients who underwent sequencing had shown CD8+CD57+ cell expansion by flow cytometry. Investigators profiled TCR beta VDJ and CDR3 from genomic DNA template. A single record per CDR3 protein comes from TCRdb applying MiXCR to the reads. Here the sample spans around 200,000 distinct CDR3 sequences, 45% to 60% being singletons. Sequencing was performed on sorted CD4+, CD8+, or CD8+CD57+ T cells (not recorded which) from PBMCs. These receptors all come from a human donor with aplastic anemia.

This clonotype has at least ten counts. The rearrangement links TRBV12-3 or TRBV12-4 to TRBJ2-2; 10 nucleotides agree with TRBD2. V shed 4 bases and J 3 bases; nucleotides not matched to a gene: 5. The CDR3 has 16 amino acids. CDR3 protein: CASSYQAGGYTGELFF. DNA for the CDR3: TGTGCCAGCAGTTATCAAGCGGGGGGGTACACCGGGGAGCTGTTTTTT.

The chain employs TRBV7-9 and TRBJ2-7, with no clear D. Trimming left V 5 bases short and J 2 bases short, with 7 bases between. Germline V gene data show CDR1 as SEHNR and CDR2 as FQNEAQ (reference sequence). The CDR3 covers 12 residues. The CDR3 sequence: CASSTTPYEQYF. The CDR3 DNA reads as TGTGCCAGCAGCACGACCCCCTACGAGCAGTACTTC.

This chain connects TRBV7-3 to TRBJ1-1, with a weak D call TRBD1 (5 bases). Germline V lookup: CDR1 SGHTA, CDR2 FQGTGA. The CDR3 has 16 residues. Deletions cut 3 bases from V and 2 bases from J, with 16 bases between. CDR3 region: CASSLQGTPSNTEAFF. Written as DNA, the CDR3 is TGTGCCAGCAGCTTGCAGGGAACGCCGTCAAACACTGAAGCTTTCTTT.

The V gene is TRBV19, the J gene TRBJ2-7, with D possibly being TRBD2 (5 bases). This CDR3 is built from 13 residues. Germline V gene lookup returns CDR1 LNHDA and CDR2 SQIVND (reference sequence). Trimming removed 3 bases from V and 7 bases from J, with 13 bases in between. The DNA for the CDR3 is TGTGCCAGTAGTATGGGCGATACGGGGGAGCAGTACTTC. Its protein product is CASSMGDTGEQYF. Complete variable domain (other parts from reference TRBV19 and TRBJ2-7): DGGITQSPKYLFRKEGQNVTLSCEQNLNHDAMYWYRQDPGQGLRLIYYSQIVNDFQKGDIAEGYSVSREKKESFPLTVTSAQKNPTAFYLCASSMGDTGEQYFGPGTRLTVT.

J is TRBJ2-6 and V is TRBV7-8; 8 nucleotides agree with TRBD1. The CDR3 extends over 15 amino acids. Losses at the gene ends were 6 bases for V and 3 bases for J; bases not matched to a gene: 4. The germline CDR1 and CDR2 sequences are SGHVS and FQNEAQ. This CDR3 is CASSDRGNGANVLTF. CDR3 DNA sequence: TGTGCCAGCAGTGACAGGGGAAATGGGGCCAACGTCCTGACTTTC.

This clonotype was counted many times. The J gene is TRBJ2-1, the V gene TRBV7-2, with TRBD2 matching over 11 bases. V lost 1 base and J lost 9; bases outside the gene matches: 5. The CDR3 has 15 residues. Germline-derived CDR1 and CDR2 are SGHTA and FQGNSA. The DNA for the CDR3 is TGTGCCAGCAGCTTAGTCCGACTAGCGGGGAGTGAGCAGTTCTTC. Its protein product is CASSLVRLAGSEQFF.

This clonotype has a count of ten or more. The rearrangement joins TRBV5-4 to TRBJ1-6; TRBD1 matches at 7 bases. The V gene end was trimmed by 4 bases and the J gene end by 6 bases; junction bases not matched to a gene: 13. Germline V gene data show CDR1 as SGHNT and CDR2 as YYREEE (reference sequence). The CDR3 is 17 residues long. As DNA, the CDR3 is TGTGCCAGCAGCGTGGAGCAGACAGGGCAGGGTAATTCACCCCTCCACTTT. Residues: CASSVEQTGQGNSPLHF.

CDR3 DNA sequence: TGTGCCAGCGGCTCCGATTTCGAACTGTTTTTT. Residues: CASGSDFELFF. The rearrangement uses TRBV25-1 and TRBJ1-4; no firm D call. Per germline, CDR1 MGHDK and CDR2 SYGVNS. The CDR3 is 11 amino acids. V lost 8 bases and J lost 12, with 13 bases in between.

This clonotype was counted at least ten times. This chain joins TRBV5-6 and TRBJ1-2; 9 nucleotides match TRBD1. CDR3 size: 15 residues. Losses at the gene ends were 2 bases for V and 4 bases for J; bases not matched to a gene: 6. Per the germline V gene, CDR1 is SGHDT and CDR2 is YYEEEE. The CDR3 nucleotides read TGTGCCAGCAGCTTCGGGGACAGGGAAACCTATGGCTACACCTTC. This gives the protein CASSFGDRETYGYTF.

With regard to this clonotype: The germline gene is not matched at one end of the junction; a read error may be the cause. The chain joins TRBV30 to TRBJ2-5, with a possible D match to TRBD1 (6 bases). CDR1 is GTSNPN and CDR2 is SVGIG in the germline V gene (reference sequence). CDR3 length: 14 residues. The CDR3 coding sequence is TGTGCCAGGAGTGTACTGGGGACACTAGAGACCCAGTACTTC. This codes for CARSVLGTLETQYF.

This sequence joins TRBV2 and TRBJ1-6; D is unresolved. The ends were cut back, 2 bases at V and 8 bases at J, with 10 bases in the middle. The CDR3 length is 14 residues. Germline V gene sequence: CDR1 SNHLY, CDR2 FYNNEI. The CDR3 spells CASSERRADSPLHF. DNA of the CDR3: TGTGCCAGCAGTGAAAGGAGAGCAGATTCACCCCTCCACTTT.

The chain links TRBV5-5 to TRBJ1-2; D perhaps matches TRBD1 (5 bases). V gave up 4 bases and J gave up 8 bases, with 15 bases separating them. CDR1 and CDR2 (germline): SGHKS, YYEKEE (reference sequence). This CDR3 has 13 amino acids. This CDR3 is CASSPPGLLGYTF. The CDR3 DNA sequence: TGTGCCAGCAGCCCCCCGGGACTACTAGGCTACACCTTC.

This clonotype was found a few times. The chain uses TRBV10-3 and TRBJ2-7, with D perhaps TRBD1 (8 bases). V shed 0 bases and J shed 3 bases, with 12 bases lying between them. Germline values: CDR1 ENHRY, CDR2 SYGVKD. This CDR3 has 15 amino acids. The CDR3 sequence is CAISESNRGGYEQYF. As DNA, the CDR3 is TGTGCCATCAGTGAGTCGAACAGGGGGGGCTACGAGCAGTACTTC.